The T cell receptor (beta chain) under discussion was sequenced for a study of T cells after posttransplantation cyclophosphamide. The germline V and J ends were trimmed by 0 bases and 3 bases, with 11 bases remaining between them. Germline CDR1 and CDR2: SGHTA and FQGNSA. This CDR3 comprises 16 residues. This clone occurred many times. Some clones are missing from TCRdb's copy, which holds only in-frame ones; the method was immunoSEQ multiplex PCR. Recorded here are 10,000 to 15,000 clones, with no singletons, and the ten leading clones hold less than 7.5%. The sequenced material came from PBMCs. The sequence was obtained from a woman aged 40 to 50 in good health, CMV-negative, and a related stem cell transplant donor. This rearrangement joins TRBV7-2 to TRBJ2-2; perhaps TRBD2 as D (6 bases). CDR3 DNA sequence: TGTGCCAGCAGCTTAGCGGTGCGGGGACACACCGGGGAGCTGTTTTTT. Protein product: CASSLAVRGHTGELFF.